The present T cell receptor (beta chain) was sequenced within a study of early T cells in non-severe SARS-CoV-2 infection. The table lists this clonotype with many counts. Germline V gene data show CDR1 as SGHTA and CDR2 as FQGNSA. Trimming took off 2 bases at V and 2 bases at J, with 16 bases between the two ends. This CDR3 contains 16 residues. Attached unique molecular identifiers marked individual cDNA molecules. TCRdb re-derived calls from the 5' RACE reads in MiXCR, one entry per CDR3 protein. The sample yields 15,000 to 25,000 distinct CDR3 sequences, about 4% seen once. The chain joins TRBV7-2 to TRBJ2-7, with D perhaps TRBD1 or TRBD2 (5 bases each). Specimen: whole blood. The TCR was taken from an adult who was a healthcare worker with PCR-confirmed SARS-CoV-2 infection or an uninfected control (not recorded which). The CDR3 is CASSLMGPGTTYEQYF. The CDR3 region has the DNA TGTGCCAGCAGCTTAATGGGTCCAGGGACCACCTACGAGCAGTACTTC.